A selection of T cell receptor beta chains follows, all from one sample in a study of blood T cell repertoires in COVID-19. TCRdb's copy holds only in-frame clones and misses some; the assay was immunoSEQ multiplex PCR. The table has 70,000 to 90,000 clones, around 86% seen once. What was sequenced was peripheral blood. These receptors all stem from a man older than 75 with active or convalescent COVID-19. Each CDR3 is given with its conserved first and last residue. The order of the fields is J gene, clone size, V gene, CDR3 protein. Part of the rows lack a size; the others show once, few, many or a class for expanded clones.

j_call: TRBJ1-1; clone_size: NA; v_call: TRBV5-1; cdr3_aa: CASSTDRTGNTEAFF
j_call: TRBJ1-2; clone_size: NA; v_call: TRBV5-1; cdr3_aa: CASSTDRPTYGYTF
j_call: TRBJ1-1; clone_size: NA; v_call: TRBV30; cdr3_aa: CAWSTTGGTEAFF
j_call: TRBJ2-1; clone_size: NA; v_call: TRBV7-3; cdr3_aa: CASAPGVGLAGNEQFF
j_call: TRBJ1-1; clone_size: NA; v_call: TRBV7-2; cdr3_aa: CASSPQPSGTEAFF
j_call: TRBJ1-3; clone_size: NA; v_call: TRBV27; cdr3_aa: CASSLTGTNSGNTIYF
j_call: TRBJ1-2; clone_size: NA; v_call: TRBV18; cdr3_aa: CASSPAGESNYGYTF
j_call: TRBJ1-1; clone_size: NA; v_call: TRBV10-1; cdr3_aa: CASTRGFNTEAFF
j_call: TRBJ2-5; clone_size: NA; v_call: TRBV10-3; cdr3_aa: CAISDPGQGETQYF
j_call: TRBJ2-5; clone_size: few; v_call: TRBV6-1; cdr3_aa: CASSEDRGQRETQYF
j_call: TRBJ1-1; clone_size: NA; v_call: TRBV19; cdr3_aa: CASINRRWTEAFF
j_call: TRBJ2-2; clone_size: NA; v_call: TRBV21-1; cdr3_aa: CASSSRDTQAGELFF
j_call: TRBJ2-5; clone_size: NA; v_call: TRBV7-9; cdr3_aa: CASSLGRQGIETQYF
j_call: TRBJ1-1; clone_size: NA; v_call: TRBV3-1/TRBV3-2; cdr3_aa: CASSPLRENTEAFF
j_call: TRBJ1-4; clone_size: NA; v_call: TRBV30; cdr3_aa: CAWSSAERDNEKLFF
j_call: TRBJ1-4; clone_size: NA; v_call: TRBV5-4; cdr3_aa: CASSLVGTNEKLFF